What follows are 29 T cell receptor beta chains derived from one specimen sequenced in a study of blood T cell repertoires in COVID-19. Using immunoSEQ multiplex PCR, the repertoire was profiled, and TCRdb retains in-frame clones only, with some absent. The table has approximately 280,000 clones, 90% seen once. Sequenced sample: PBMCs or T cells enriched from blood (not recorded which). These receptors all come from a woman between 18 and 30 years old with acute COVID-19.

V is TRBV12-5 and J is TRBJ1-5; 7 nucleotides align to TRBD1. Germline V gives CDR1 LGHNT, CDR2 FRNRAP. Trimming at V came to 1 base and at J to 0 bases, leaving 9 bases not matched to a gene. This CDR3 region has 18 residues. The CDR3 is CASGLDRGQADSNQPQHF. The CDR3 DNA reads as TGTGCTAGTGGTTTGGACCGCGGACAGGCAGATAGCAATCAGCCCCAGCATTTT.

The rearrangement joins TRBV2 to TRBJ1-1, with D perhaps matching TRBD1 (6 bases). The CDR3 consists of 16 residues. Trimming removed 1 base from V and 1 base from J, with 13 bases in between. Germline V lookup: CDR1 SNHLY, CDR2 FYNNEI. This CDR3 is CASSEVREDRNTEAFF. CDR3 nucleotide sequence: TGTGCCAGCAGTGAAGTCCGGGAGGACAGGAACACTGAAGCTTTCTTT.

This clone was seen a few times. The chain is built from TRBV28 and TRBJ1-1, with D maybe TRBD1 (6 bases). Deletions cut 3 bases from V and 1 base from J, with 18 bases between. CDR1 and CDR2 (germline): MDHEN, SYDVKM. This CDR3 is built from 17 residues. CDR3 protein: CASSFPAGEGSNTEAFF. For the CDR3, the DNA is TGTGCCAGCAGTTTTCCCGCAGGGGAGGGATCGAACACTGAAGCTTTCTTT. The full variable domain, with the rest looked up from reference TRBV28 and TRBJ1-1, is DVKVTQSSRYLVKRTGEKVFLECVQDMDHENMFWYRQDPGLGLRLIYFSYDVKMKEKGDIPEGYSVSREKKERFSLILESASTNQTSMYLCASSFPAGEGSNTEAFFGQGTRLTVV.

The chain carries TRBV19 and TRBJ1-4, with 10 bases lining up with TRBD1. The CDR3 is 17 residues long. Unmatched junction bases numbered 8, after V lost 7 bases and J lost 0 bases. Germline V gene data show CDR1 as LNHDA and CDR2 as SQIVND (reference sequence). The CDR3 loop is CASTPYGQGATNEKLFF. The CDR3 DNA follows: TGTGCCAGTACCCCGTACGGACAGGGGGCAACTAATGAAAAACTGTTTTTT.

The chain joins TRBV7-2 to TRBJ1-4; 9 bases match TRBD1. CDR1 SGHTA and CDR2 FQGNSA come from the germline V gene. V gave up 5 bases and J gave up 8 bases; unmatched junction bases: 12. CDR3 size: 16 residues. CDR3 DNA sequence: TGTGCCAGCAGCACAAACTACAGGGGGCTAGGGGAAAAACTGTTTTTT. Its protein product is CASSTNYRGLGEKLFF.

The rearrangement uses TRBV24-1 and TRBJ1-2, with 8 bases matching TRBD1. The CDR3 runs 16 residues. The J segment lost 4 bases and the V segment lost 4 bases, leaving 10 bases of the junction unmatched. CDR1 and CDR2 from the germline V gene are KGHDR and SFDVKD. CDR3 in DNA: TGTGCCACCAGTGAAGCTGCCGGGACAGGCGTCTATGGCTACACCTTC. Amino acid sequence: CATSEAAGTGVYGYTF.

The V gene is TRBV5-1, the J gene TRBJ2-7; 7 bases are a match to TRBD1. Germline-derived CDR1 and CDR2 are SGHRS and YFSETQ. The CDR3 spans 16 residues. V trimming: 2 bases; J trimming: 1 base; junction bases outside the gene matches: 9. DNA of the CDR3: TGCGCCAGCAGCTTTGTCTCCCGGGACAGATCCTACGAGCAGTACTTC. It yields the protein CASSFVSRDRSYEQYF. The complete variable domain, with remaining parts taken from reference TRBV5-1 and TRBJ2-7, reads KAGVTQTPRYLIKTRGQQVTLSCSPISGHRSVSWYQQTPGQGLQFLFEYFSETQRNKGNFPGRFSGRQFSNSRSEMNVSTLELGDSALYLCASSFVSRDRSYEQYFGPGTRLTVT.

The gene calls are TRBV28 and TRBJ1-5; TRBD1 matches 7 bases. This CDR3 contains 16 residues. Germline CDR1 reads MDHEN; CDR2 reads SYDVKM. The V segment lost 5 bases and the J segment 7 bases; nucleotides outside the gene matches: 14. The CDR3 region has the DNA TGTGCCAGCAGTCCGAAAACAGGGGTAGGAAACCAGCCCCAGCATTTT. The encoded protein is CASSPKTGVGNQPQHF.

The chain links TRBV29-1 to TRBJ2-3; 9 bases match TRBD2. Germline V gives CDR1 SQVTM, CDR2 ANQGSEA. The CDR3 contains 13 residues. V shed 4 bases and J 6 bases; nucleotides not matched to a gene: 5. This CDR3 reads CSVASGKADTQYF. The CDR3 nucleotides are TGCAGCGTTGCTAGCGGGAAGGCGGATACGCAGTATTTT.

The CDR3 spells CASSQPSEGLAGGPTDTQYF. The CDR3, as DNA: TGTGCCAGCAGCCAACCCTCCGAGGGACTAGCGGGAGGGCCCACAGATACGCAGTATTTT. V gene TRBV3-1 (or the pseudogene TRBV3-2) combines with J gene TRBJ2-3, with TRBD2 identical over 16 bases. This CDR3 comprises 20 residues. The trim removed 2 bases at V and 2 bases at J, leaving 10 bases unmatched. Germline-derived CDR1 and CDR2 are LGHDT and YNNKEL (reference sequence).

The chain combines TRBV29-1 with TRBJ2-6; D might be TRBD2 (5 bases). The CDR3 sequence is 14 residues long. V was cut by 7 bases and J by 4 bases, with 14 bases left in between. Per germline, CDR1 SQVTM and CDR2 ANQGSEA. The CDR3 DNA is TGCAGCGCCCGGGGTGGGGTCGGGGCCAACGTCCTGACTTTC. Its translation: CSARGGVGANVLTF.

This CDR3 reads CASSHGTGAYNEQFF. CDR3 DNA sequence: TGTGCCAGCAGCCACGGGACAGGGGCCTACAATGAGCAGTTCTTC. V is TRBV4-2 and J is TRBJ2-1; 10 bases are a match to TRBD1. The CDR3 has 15 amino acids. Germline CDR1 reads LGHNA; CDR2 reads YNFKEQ. Germline trimming cut 3 bases from V and 2 bases from J; bases unmatched to any gene: 1.

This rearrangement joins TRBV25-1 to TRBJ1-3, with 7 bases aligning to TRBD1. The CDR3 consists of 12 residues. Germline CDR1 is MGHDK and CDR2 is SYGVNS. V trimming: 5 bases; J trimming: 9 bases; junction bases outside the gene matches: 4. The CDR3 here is CASSRQGPTIYF. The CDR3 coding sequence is TGTGCCAGCAGTCGACAGGGACCCACCATATATTTT.

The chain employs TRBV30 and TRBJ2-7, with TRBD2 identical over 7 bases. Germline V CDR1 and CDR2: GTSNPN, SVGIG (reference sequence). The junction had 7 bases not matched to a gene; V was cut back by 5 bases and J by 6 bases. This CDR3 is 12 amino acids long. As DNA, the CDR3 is TGTGCCTGGCGGGGAGGGCGTCGCGAGCAGTACTTC. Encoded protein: CAWRGGRREQYF.

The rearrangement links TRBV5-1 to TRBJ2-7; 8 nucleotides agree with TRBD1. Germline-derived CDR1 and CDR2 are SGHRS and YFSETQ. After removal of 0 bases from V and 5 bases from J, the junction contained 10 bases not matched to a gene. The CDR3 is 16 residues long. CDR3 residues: CASSLVAGAGGNEQYF. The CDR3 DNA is TGCGCCAGCAGCTTGGTCGCGGGTGCAGGGGGCAACGAGCAGTACTTC. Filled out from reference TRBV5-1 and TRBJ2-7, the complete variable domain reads KAGVTQTPRYLIKTRGQQVTLSCSPISGHRSVSWYQQTPGQGLQFLFEYFSETQRNKGNFPGRFSGRQFSNSRSEMNVSTLELGDSALYLCASSLVAGAGGNEQYFGPGTRLTVT.

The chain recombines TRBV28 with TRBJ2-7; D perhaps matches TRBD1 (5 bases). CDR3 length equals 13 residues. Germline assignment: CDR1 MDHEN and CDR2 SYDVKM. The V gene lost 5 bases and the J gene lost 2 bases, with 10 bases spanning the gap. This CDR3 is CASSDSPTYEQYF. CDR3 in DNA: TGTGCCAGCAGTGACAGCCCCACCTACGAGCAGTACTTC.

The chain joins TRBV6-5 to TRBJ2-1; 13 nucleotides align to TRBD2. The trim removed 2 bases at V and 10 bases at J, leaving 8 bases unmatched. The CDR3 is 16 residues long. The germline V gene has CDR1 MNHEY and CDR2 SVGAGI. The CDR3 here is CASSYGRTSGSDEQFF. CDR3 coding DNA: TGTGCCAGCAGTTACGGAAGGACTAGCGGGAGTGACGAGCAGTTCTTC.

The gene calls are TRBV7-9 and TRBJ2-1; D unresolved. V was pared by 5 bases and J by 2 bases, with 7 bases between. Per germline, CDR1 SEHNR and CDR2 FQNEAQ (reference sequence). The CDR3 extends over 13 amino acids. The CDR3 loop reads CASSPSAYNEQFF. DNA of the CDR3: TGTGCCAGCAGCCCTTCGGCCTACAATGAGCAGTTCTTC.

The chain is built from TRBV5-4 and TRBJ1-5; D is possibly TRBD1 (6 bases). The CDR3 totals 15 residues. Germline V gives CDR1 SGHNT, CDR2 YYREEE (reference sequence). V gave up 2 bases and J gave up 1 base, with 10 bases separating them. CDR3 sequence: CASSLRQASNQPQHF. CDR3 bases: TGTGCCAGCAGCTTAAGACAGGCCAGCAATCAGCCCCAGCATTTT.

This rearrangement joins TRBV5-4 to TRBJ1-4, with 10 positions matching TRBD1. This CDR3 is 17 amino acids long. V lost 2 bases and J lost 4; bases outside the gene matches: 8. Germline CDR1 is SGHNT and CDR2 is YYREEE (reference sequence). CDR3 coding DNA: TGTGCCAGCAGCTTCGGGACAGGGGTATTTGGTAATGAAAAACTGTTTTTT. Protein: CASSFGTGVFGNEKLFF.

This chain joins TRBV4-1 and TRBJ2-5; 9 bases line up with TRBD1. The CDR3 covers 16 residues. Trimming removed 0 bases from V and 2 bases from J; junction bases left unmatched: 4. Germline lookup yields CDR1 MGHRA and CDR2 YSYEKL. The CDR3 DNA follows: TGCGCCAGCAGCCAAGAACAGGGGGCCTTACAAGAGACCCAGTACTTC. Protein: CASSQEQGALQETQYF.

As DNA, the CDR3 is TGTGCCAGTAGTCCCCGCAGGCGGGAGGGTTTTAGGTACAATGAGCAGTTCTTC. This codes for CASSPRRREGFRYNEQFF. This chain uses TRBV19 with TRBJ2-1; 9 bases line up with TRBD2. Germline-derived CDR1 and CDR2 are LNHDA and SQIVND (reference sequence). With V trimmed by 5 bases and J by 4 bases, 15 bases remained unmatched. The CDR3 loop spans 18 amino acids. The variable domain in full, completed from reference TRBV19 and TRBJ2-1, reads DGGITQSPKYLFRKEGQNVTLSCEQNLNHDAMYWYRQDPGQGLRLIYYSQIVNDFQKGDIAEGYSVSREKKESFPLTVTSAQKNPTAFYLCASSPRRREGFRYNEQFFGPGTRLTVL.

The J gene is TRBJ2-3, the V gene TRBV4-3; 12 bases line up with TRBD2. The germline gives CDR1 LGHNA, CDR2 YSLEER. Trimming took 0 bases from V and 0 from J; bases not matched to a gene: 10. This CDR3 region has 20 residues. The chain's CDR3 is CASSQDLGLAGLASTDTQYF. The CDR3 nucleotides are TGCGCCAGCAGCCAAGATCTCGGACTAGCGGGATTAGCTAGCACAGATACGCAGTATTTT.

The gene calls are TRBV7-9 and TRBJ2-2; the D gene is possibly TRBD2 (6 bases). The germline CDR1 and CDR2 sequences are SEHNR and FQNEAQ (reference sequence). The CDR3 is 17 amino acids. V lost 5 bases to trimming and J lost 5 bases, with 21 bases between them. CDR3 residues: CASSHSLTRDDTGELFF. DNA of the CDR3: TGTGCCAGCAGCCACTCCTTGACTAGAGACGATACCGGGGAGCTGTTTTTT.

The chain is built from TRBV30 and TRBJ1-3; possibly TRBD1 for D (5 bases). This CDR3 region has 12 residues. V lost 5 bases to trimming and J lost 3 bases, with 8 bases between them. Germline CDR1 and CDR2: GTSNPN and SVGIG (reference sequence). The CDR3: CAWRGDGNTIYF. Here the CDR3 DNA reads TGTGCCTGGCGGGGGGATGGAAACACCATATATTTT.

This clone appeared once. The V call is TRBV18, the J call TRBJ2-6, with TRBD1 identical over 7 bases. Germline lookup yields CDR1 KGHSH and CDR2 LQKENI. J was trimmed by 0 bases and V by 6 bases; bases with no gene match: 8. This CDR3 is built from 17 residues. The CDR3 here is CASSQDRQRSGANVLTF. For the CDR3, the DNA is TGTGCCAGCTCCCAGGACAGGCAACGCTCTGGGGCCAACGTCCTGACTTTC.

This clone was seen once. CDR3 amino acids: CASSEGGADTGELFF. The CDR3 bases are TGCGCCAGCAGTGAAGGGGGGGCGGACACCGGGGAGCTGTTTTTT. This rearrangement joins TRBV10-1 to TRBJ2-2, with D perhaps matching TRBD2 (7 bases). The CDR3 loop spans 15 amino acids. V lost 3 bases to trimming and J lost 3 bases, with 11 bases between them. Germline V gives CDR1 WNHNN, CDR2 SYGVQD (reference sequence).

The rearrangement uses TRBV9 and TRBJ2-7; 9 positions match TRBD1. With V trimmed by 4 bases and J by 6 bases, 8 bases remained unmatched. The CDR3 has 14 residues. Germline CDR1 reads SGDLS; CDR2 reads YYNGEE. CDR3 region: CASSPAGTGSEQYF. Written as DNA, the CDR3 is TGTGCCAGCAGCCCCGCTGGGACAGGGAGCGAGCAGTACTTC.

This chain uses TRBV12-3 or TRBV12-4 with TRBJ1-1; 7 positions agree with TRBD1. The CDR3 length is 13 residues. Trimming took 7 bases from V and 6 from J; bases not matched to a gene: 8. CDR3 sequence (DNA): TGTGCCAGCACCCAACAGGGGTCGCCTGAAGCTTTCTTT. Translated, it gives CASTQQGSPEAFF.